This T cell receptor (beta chain) was obtained from a study of tumor-infiltrating lymphocytes in glioblastoma multiforme. Three nested ARM-PCR rounds with V-beta and C-beta primers built TCRB libraries. TCRB-specific cDNA synthesis used approximately 0.5 ug of total RNA. These TCRB libraries lack any described unique molecular identifiers. In TCRdb, the multiplex PCR reads were re-called with MiXCR into one record per CDR3 protein. The sample holds tens of thousands of distinct CDR3 sequences, roughly two thirds seen once. The V end was cut by 1 base, the J end by 6 bases, with 12 bases between. Germline CDR1 is GTSNPN and CDR2 is SVGIG (reference sequence). The CDR3 totals 13 residues. Concerning this clonotype: The antigen is not known. Since no conserved phenylalanine or tryptophan closes the CDR3, a read error is the likely cause.

Regarding the study as a whole: Detected clone frequencies may not reflect cell counts, being RNA-based. The TCR and somatic mutation analysis included just one glioblastoma patient.

V gene TRBV30 combines with J gene TRBJ1-1; D possibly corresponds to TRBD1 (5 bases). Sequenced: brain tumor tissue. The clonotype was recovered from a male donor with glioblastoma. CDR3 DNA sequence: TGTGCCTGGAGTGCGGGGCAGAGCGCTGAAGCTTTCTAT. Translating gives CAWSAGQSAEAFY.